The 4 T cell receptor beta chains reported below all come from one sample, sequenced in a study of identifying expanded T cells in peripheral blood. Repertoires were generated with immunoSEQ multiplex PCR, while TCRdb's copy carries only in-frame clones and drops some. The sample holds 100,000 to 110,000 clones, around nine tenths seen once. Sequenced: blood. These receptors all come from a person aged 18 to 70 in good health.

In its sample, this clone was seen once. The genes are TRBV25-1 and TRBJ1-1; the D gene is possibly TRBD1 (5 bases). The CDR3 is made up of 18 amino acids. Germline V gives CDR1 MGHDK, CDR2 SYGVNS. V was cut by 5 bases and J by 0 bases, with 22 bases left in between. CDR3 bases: TGTGCCAGCAGTCGAAACCGGGTCCCCGGGGGGGTGAACACTGAAGCTTTCTTT. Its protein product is CASSRNRVPGGVNTEAFF.

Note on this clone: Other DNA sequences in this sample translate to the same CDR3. CDR3 residues: CASSIRGNTEAFF. The CDR3 DNA reads as TGTGCCAGTAGTATTCGGGGGAACACTGAAGCTTTCTTT. V and J are TRBV19 and TRBJ1-1; D unresolved. The CDR3 covers 13 residues. Looked up from germline, CDR1 is LNHDA and CDR2 is SQIVND (reference sequence). The V end lost 3 bases, the J end lost 1 base, and 6 bases lay between the germline ends. The complete variable domain, with remaining parts taken from reference TRBV19 and TRBJ1-1, reads DGGITQSPKYLFRKEGQNVTLSCEQNLNHDAMYWYRQDPGQGLRLIYYSQIVNDFQKGDIAEGYSVSREKKESFPLTVTSAQKNPTAFYLCASSIRGNTEAFFGQGTRLTVV.

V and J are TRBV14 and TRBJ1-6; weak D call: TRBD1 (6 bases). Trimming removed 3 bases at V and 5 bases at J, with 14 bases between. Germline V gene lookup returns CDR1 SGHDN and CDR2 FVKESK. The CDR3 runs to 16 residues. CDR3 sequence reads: CASSQERGAHNSPLHF. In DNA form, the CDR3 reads TGTGCCAGCAGCCAGGAAAGGGGGGCCCATAATTCACCCCTCCACTTT.

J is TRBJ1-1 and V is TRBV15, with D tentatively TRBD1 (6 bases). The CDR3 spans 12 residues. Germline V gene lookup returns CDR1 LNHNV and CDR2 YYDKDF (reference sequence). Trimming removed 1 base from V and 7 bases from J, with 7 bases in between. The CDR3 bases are TGTGCCACCAGCAGAGGGACAGTTGAAGCTTTCTTT. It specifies CATSRGTVEAFF. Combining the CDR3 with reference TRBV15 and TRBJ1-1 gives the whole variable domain DAMVIQNPRYQVTQFGKPVTLSCSQTLNHNVMYWYQQKSSQAPKLLFHYYDKDFNNEADTPDNFQSRRPNTSFCFLDIRSPGLGDTAMYLCATSRGTVEAFFGQGTRLTVV.